One and the same sample provided the 30 T cell receptor beta chains below, sequenced in a study of shared clonotypes between healthy human individuals. TCRdb keeps only in-frame clones here, not all; method: immunoSEQ multiplex PCR. The sample records 2,500,000 or so clones, roughly 92% being singletons. Sequencing was performed on naive CD4+ T cells from PBMCs. Subset meaning: CD45RA+ positively selected. The receptors come from a man younger than 35 in good health. Some clones in this sample may be carry-over from other donors' samples.

This chain uses TRBV11-2 with TRBJ2-7; D gene unclear. Trimming took off 4 bases at V and 3 bases at J, with 19 bases between the two ends. The length of the CDR3 is 16 residues. Germline V gives CDR1 SGHAT, CDR2 FQNNGV. The CDR3 is CASSSGWAKGDYEQYF. CDR3 DNA sequence: TGTGCCAGCAGCTCGGGCTGGGCCAAAGGAGACTACGAGCAGTACTTC. The variable domain in full, completed from reference TRBV11-2 and TRBJ2-7, reads EAGVAQSPRYKIIEKRQSVAFWCNPISGHATLYWYQQILGQGPKLLIQFQNNGVVDDSQLPKDRFSAERLKGVDSTLKIQPAKLEDSAVYLCASSSGWAKGDYEQYFGPGTRLTVT.

The chain carries TRBV7-9 and TRBJ2-1, with 9 bases identical to TRBD2. Losses at the gene ends were 2 bases for V and 4 bases for J; bases not matched to a gene: 9. Germline V gives CDR1 SEHNR, CDR2 FQNEAQ (reference sequence). This CDR3 is 17 amino acids long. CDR3: CASSLPREGHVYNEQFF. For the CDR3, the DNA is TGTGCCAGCAGCTTACCGCGGGAGGGCCACGTATACAATGAGCAGTTCTTC. Full variable domain (remainder filled in from reference TRBV7-9 and TRBJ2-1): DTGVSQNPRHKITKRGQNVTFRCDPISEHNRLYWYRQTLGQGPEFLTYFQNEAQLEKSRLLSDRFSAERPKGSFSTLEIQRTEQGDSAMYLCASSLPREGHVYNEQFFGPGTRLTVL.

The gene calls are TRBV21-1 and TRBJ1-4; the table's D call, TRBD1, was not checked against the DNA. TRBV21-1 is reported as a pseudogene. The length of the CDR3 is 15 residues. The CDR3 nucleotides read TGTGCCAGCAGCAACCGGACAGCCTCTAATGAAAAACTGTTTTTT. Its translation: CASSNRTASNEKLFF.

Details on this clone: Other DNA sequences in the sample encode the same CDR3. This rearrangement joins TRBV15 to TRBJ2-1, with 9 positions matching TRBD2. The CDR3 sequence is 15 residues long. Trimming at V came to 0 bases and at J to 7 bases, leaving 4 bases not matched to a gene. Germline V CDR1 and CDR2: LNHNV, YYDKDF (reference sequence). The CDR3 coding sequence is TGTGCCACCAGCAGAGATAGGCTAGCGGGAAATGAGCAGTTCTTC. It is translated as CATSRDRLAGNEQFF.

This chain connects TRBV28 to TRBJ2-7; either TRBD1 or TRBD2 may supply D (7 bases each). The CDR3 is made up of 13 amino acids. Germline V gives CDR1 MDHEN, CDR2 SYDVKM. V was shortened by 6 bases and J by 6 bases, with 15 bases between the two germline ends. The CDR3 bases are TGTGCCAGCAGCAGGGGGGGCCTGGGCGAGCAGTACTTC. Translated, it gives CASSRGGLGEQYF.

The chain uses TRBV28 and TRBJ2-7, with D maybe TRBD2 (6 bases). Germline CDR1 is MDHEN and CDR2 is SYDVKM. The CDR3 covers 13 residues. Deletions cut 7 bases from V and 2 bases from J, with 12 bases between. The CDR3 reads CASNIAATYEQYF. CDR3 bases: TGTGCCAGCAATATAGCGGCCACCTACGAGCAGTACTTC.

The J gene is TRBJ2-7, the V gene TRBV25-1; 8 bases are a match to TRBD2. V gave up 7 bases and J gave up 0 bases; unmatched junction bases: 8. The CDR3 consists of 15 residues. Germline CDR1 and CDR2: MGHDK and SYGVNS. Here the CDR3 reads CASTLGGASSYEQYF. The DNA of the CDR3 is TGTGCCAGCACCCTCGGGGGGGCCAGCTCCTACGAGCAGTACTTC.

This clone was seen just once. The rearrangement uses TRBV5-4 and TRBJ1-1; 7 bases line up with TRBD1. There are 15 residues in the CDR3. The trim removed 0 bases at V and 2 bases at J, leaving 4 bases unmatched. Germline V gene sequence: CDR1 SGHNT, CDR2 YYREEE (reference sequence). CDR3 sequence reads: CASSLGDRDNTEAFF. In DNA, the CDR3 is TGTGCCAGCAGCTTGGGGGACAGAGATAACACTGAAGCTTTCTTT.

The chain employs TRBV11-3 and TRBJ2-1, with D tentatively TRBD2 (6 bases). The CDR3 sequence is 15 residues long. Germline-derived CDR1 and CDR2 are SGHNT and YENEEA. V was shortened by 1 base and J by 7 bases, with 14 bases between the two germline ends. The CDR3 here is CASSLAGGMGNEQFF. DNA of the CDR3: TGTGCCAGCAGCTTAGCCGGAGGGATGGGTAATGAGCAGTTCTTC.

Comments on this clone: The junction departs from the called germline gene at one end, perhaps through a read error. This CDR3 reads CSVEGEWQETQYF. The DNA of the CDR3 is TGCAGCGTAGAAGGGGAGTGGCAAGAGACCCAGTACTTC. The chain joins TRBV29-1 to TRBJ2-5; D tentatively reads TRBD1 or TRBD2 (5 bases each). The CDR3 loop spans 13 amino acids. Germline V gene data show CDR1 as SQVTM and CDR2 as ANQGSEA.

The chain employs TRBV4-1 and TRBJ1-4; D ambiguous. CDR3 length: 13 amino acids. Trimming cost V 1 base and J 8 bases, with 8 bases left between them. CDR1 is MGHRA, CDR2 YSYEKL, per germline. This CDR3 is CASSQVRREKLFF. The CDR3, as DNA: TGCGCCAGCAGCCAAGTAAGGCGAGAAAAACTGTTTTTT.

The rearrangement links TRBV21-1 to TRBJ1-1. TRBV21-1 represents a pseudogene. The CDR3 sequence is 17 residues long. The CDR3 region has the DNA TGTGCCAGCAGCAAAAAGAGGATTGCACACCTGAACACTGAAGCTTTCTTT. This gives the protein CASSKKRIAHLNTEAFF.

This chain uses TRBV7-3 with TRBJ2-5; D could derive from TRBD1 or TRBD2 (5 bases each). V was clipped by 2 bases and J by 3 bases, with 16 bases between them. Germline V gene data show CDR1 as SGHTA and CDR2 as FQGTGA. This CDR3 is 16 amino acids long. CDR3 nucleotides: TGTGCCAGCAGCTTAGGATTTGGGGGAGCAGAAGAGACCCAGTACTTC. Its protein is CASSLGFGGAEETQYF.

This chain joins TRBV21-1 and TRBJ2-7; whether TRBD2, the table's D call, matches the DNA was not checked. TRBV21-1 is termed a pseudogene. The CDR3 extends over 13 amino acids. The CDR3 protein is CASTEQISYEQYF. The CDR3 DNA reads as TGTGCCAGCACTGAGCAAATCTCCTACGAGCAGTACTTC.

The V gene is TRBV5-1, the J gene TRBJ1-2, with a possible D match to TRBD1 (5 bases). CDR1 SGHRS and CDR2 YFSETQ come from the germline V gene. The CDR3 is made up of 14 amino acids. Trimming pared 5 bases from V and 1 base from J, leaving 12 bases between. The CDR3 DNA reads as TGCGCCAGCAGGGAACAGGAGTTTAACTATGGCTACACCTTC. This codes for CASREQEFNYGYTF. Full variable domain (missing parts from reference TRBV5-1 and TRBJ1-2): KAGVTQTPRYLIKTRGQQVTLSCSPISGHRSVSWYQQTPGQGLQFLFEYFSETQRNKGNFPGRFSGRQFSNSRSEMNVSTLELGDSALYLCASREQEFNYGYTFGSGTRLTVV.

About this clone: Other DNA variants within this sample encode the same CDR3. The chain has TRBV25-1 and TRBJ2-3; D gene unclear. This CDR3 spans 12 amino acids. V was pared by 5 bases and J by 0 bases, with 3 bases between. Per germline, CDR1 MGHDK and CDR2 SYGVNS. The CDR3 is CASSTSTDTQYF. For the CDR3, the DNA is TGTGCCAGCAGTACTAGCACAGATACGCAGTATTTT.

Of note for this clone: The DNA is omitted, as the CDR3 cannot be located on it reliably, and the CDR3 follows TCRdb's listing. V gene TRBV19 combines with J gene TRBJ1-5. Germline CDR1 reads LNHDA; CDR2 reads SQIVND (reference sequence). The CDR3 is 15 residues long, counting both termini. The CDR3 reads CASSSGRGPGQPQHF.

V and J are TRBV7-9 and TRBJ1-4, with TRBD1 as a possible D gene (5 bases). The germline V and J ends were trimmed by 4 bases and 4 bases, with 10 bases remaining between them. Per germline, CDR1 SEHNR and CDR2 FQNEAQ (reference sequence). The CDR3 is 14 residues long. The CDR3 reads CASSSSGFNEKLFF. CDR3 nucleotide sequence: TGTGCCAGCAGCTCCTCAGGGTTTAATGAAAAACTGTTTTTT. Filled out from reference TRBV7-9 and TRBJ1-4, the complete variable domain reads DTGVSQNPRHKITKRGQNVTFRCDPISEHNRLYWYRQTLGQGPEFLTYFQNEAQLEKSRLLSDRFSAERPKGSFSTLEIQRTEQGDSAMYLCASSSSGFNEKLFFGSGTQLSVL.

The rearrangement links TRBV5-1 to TRBJ2-6; tentatively, D is TRBD1 (5 bases). From germline, CDR1 is SGHRS and CDR2 YFSETQ. With 1 base removed from V and 0 bases from J, the gap between germline ends came to 17 bases. The CDR3 sequence is 19 residues long. The CDR3 bases are TGCGCCAGCAGCTTGACTGCGGCAGGGATTGCCTCTGGGGCCAACGTCCTGACTTTC. Translating it yields CASSLTAAGIASGANVLTF.

The chain links TRBV2 to TRBJ2-3; D may be TRBD2 (5 bases). Trimming left V 3 bases short and J 4 bases short, with 11 bases between. The CDR3 covers 14 residues. Germline loops: CDR1 SNHLY, CDR2 FYNNEI. CDR3 coding DNA: TGTGCCAGCAGTGATCTTCAGCGGTCAGATACGCAGTATTTT. Amino acids: CASSDLQRSDTQYF.

This clone was picked up one time. The chain recombines TRBV9 with TRBJ2-7; D gene unclear. Looked up from germline, CDR1 is SGDLS and CDR2 is YYNGEE. The V and J ends lost 2 bases and 4 bases respectively, with 19 bases between them. The CDR3 consists of 16 residues. CDR3 nucleotides: TGTGCCAGCAGCGTCCTTCCCGTGAGAGGTACTTACGAGCAGTACTTC. Translation: CASSVLPVRGTYEQYF.

The gene calls are TRBV28 and TRBJ2-1, with TRBD2 identical over 7 bases. This CDR3 region has 16 residues. CDR1 is MDHEN, CDR2 SYDVKM, per germline. With V trimmed by 5 bases and J by 5 bases, 12 bases remained unmatched. CDR3 sequence (DNA): TGTGCCAGCAGTCTATCACCTAGCGGAGTCGACAATGAGCAGTTCTTC. Protein sequence: CASSLSPSGVDNEQFF.

The chain couples TRBV19 to TRBJ1-2, with D possibly being TRBD1 (5 bases). This CDR3 has 12 residues. CDR1 and CDR2 from the germline V gene are LNHDA and SQIVND (reference sequence). The ends were cut back, 5 bases at V and 2 bases at J, with 6 bases in the middle. The CDR3 here is CASSGDNYGYTF. In DNA form, the CDR3 reads TGTGCCAGTAGTGGGGACAACTATGGCTACACCTTC.

This rearrangement joins TRBV2 to TRBJ2-2; D might be TRBD2 (5 bases). In germline, CDR1 is SNHLY, CDR2 FYNNEI. The CDR3 covers 13 residues. Trimming cost V 8 bases and J 3 bases, with 10 bases left between them. CDR3 sequence: CASLRAYTGELFF. The DNA of the CDR3 is TGTGCCAGCCTGAGGGCCTACACCGGGGAGCTGTTTTTT.

The CDR3 sequence is CASSALPGDGYNEQFF. CDR3 in DNA: TGTGCCAGCAGTGCCCTCCCAGGGGACGGCTACAATGAGCAGTTCTTC. The chain is built from TRBV25-1 and TRBJ2-1, with D tentatively TRBD1 (6 bases). V was shortened by 4 bases and J by 3 bases, with 16 bases between the two germline ends. Germline V gives CDR1 MGHDK, CDR2 SYGVNS. The CDR3 loop spans 16 amino acids.

This chain links TRBV10-3 with TRBJ2-3, with 9 bases aligning to TRBD1. V gave up 11 bases and J gave up 1 base; unmatched junction bases: 7. The CDR3 is 14 residues long. CDR1 and CDR2 (germline): ENHRY, SYGVKD. Here the CDR3 DNA reads TGTGCCTCCGGGGACAGGGTCGGCACAGATACGCAGTATTTT. As protein: CASGDRVGTDTQYF.

The rearrangement joins TRBV6-1 to TRBJ2-1; 8 positions agree with TRBD1. V lost 5 bases and J lost 12; bases outside the gene matches: 6. CDR1 is MNHNS, CDR2 SASEGT, per germline. The CDR3 is made up of 12 amino acids. CDR3 protein: CASSLTGTGQFF. The CDR3 nucleotides read TGTGCCAGCAGTCTGACCGGGACAGGGCAGTTCTTC.

The chain has TRBV18 and TRBJ2-3, with 9 bases aligning to TRBD1. The junction had 2 bases not matched to a gene; V was cut back by 2 bases and J by 2 bases. Looked up from germline, CDR1 is KGHSH and CDR2 is LQKENI. The CDR3 sequence is 15 residues long. The CDR3: CASSPGQGFTDTQYF. DNA for the CDR3: TGTGCCAGCTCACCAGGACAGGGGTTCACAGATACGCAGTATTTT.

The chain employs TRBV10-3 and TRBJ2-3; D is perhaps TRBD1 (6 bases). Germline V lookup: CDR1 ENHRY, CDR2 SYGVKD. V dropped 7 bases and J dropped 2 bases, with 16 bases sitting between them. The CDR3 extends over 15 amino acids. In DNA form, the CDR3 reads TGTGCCATCACAAGGGGGAGCCGGGACACAGATACGCAGTATTTT. Translation: CAITRGSRDTDTQYF.

About this clone itself: The identical CDR3 is also encoded by other nucleotide sequences in the sample. The V gene is TRBV9, the J gene TRBJ1-1; TRBD1 matches 9 bases. This CDR3 is built from 15 residues. The junction had 1 base not matched to a gene; V was cut back by 1 base and J by 0 bases. Germline V CDR1 and CDR2: SGDLS, YYNGEE. The CDR3 loop reads CASSVTGGLNTEAFF. The CDR3 nucleotides are TGTGCCAGCAGCGTAACAGGGGGCCTGAACACTGAAGCTTTCTTT.